This is a list of T cell receptor beta chains from one sample in a study of T cell responses to AZD1222 COVID-19 vaccine. The repertoire was sequenced with immunoSEQ multiplex PCR; TCRdb's copy has only in-frame clones and lacks some. The repertoire has about 150,000 clones, 90% of them found once; the top ten carry about 6.5%. The starting material was peripheral blood, obtained 28 days after the second AZD1222 dose. The receptors originated from an adult who received the AZD1222 COVID-19 vaccine. The CDR3 runs from the conserved cysteine through the conserved F or W. The size entry is marked missing in some rows and otherwise reads once, few, many or a size class.

CDR3aa: CASSWFANYGYTF
abundance: -
j_gene: TRBJ1-2
v_gene: TRBV5-1

CDR3aa: CASSFQGPGGYTF
abundance: -
j_gene: TRBJ1-2
v_gene: TRBV12-3/TRBV12-4

CDR3aa: CASSQAQGAPGELFF
abundance: -
j_gene: TRBJ2-2
v_gene: TRBV3-1/TRBV3-2

CDR3aa: CASSGQGVSGSYNEQFF
abundance: -
j_gene: TRBJ2-1
v_gene: TRBV3-1/TRBV3-2

CDR3aa: CATGEIGANYGYTF
abundance: -
j_gene: TRBJ1-2
v_gene: TRBV27

CDR3aa: CASSPVGGNTIYF
abundance: -
j_gene: TRBJ1-3
v_gene: TRBV4-1

CDR3aa: CASSYGQLLYEQYF
abundance: -
j_gene: TRBJ2-7
v_gene: TRBV6-5

CDR3aa: CASSQKQGAITEAFF
abundance: -
j_gene: TRBJ1-1
v_gene: TRBV11-1

CDR3aa: CASSVGAGSGSPLHF
abundance: -
j_gene: TRBJ1-6
v_gene: TRBV9

CDR3aa: CASSLGPGAGNQPQHF
abundance: -
j_gene: TRBJ1-5
v_gene: TRBV5-1

CDR3aa: CASSYGLTLTTGEQYF
abundance: -
j_gene: TRBJ2-7
v_gene: TRBV6-2/TRBV6-3

CDR3aa: CASTTLWSSTDTQYF
abundance: -
j_gene: TRBJ2-3
v_gene: TRBV6-5

CDR3aa: CASSLDGGGEQYF
abundance: -
j_gene: TRBJ2-7
v_gene: TRBV11-3

CDR3aa: CARRGQGLPGTYNEQFF
abundance: medium-sized
j_gene: TRBJ2-1
v_gene: TRBV10-1

CDR3aa: CASSPGPNYGYTF
abundance: -
j_gene: TRBJ1-2
v_gene: TRBV18

CDR3aa: CASSLRGTYEQYF
abundance: -
j_gene: TRBJ2-7
v_gene: TRBV4-2

CDR3aa: CASSVNGFGIGSSYEQYF
abundance: -
j_gene: TRBJ2-7
v_gene: TRBV9

CDR3aa: CASSPENTIYF
abundance: -
j_gene: TRBJ1-3
v_gene: TRBV2

CDR3aa: CAISEPKGGLNEQYF
abundance: -
j_gene: TRBJ2-7
v_gene: TRBV10-3

CDR3aa: CASRGIQGSNQPQHF
abundance: -
j_gene: TRBJ1-5
v_gene: TRBV28

CDR3aa: CASSPRGAGSSYNEQFF
abundance: -
j_gene: TRBJ2-1
v_gene: TRBV5-1

CDR3aa: CASSLSGTGIGQPQHF
abundance: -
j_gene: TRBJ1-5
v_gene: TRBV7-2

CDR3aa: CASSVGTGVGQPQHF
abundance: -
j_gene: TRBJ1-5
v_gene: TRBV6-4

CDR3aa: CASSPVFTSYEQYF
abundance: -
j_gene: TRBJ2-7
v_gene: TRBV5-1

CDR3aa: CASSLGLAGGGNEQYF
abundance: -
j_gene: TRBJ2-7
v_gene: TRBV5-4

CDR3aa: CASSGTGRGSGNTIYF
abundance: -
j_gene: TRBJ1-3
v_gene: TRBV2

CDR3aa: CASSQDLESLADLTEQYF
abundance: few
j_gene: TRBJ2-7
v_gene: TRBV4-2

CDR3aa: CASSIGDRGSNQPQHF
abundance: few
j_gene: TRBJ1-5
v_gene: TRBV19

CDR3aa: CASSPPAGTGYNEQFF
abundance: -
j_gene: TRBJ2-1
v_gene: TRBV18

CDR3aa: CATSSLGTGTQPQHF
abundance: -
j_gene: TRBJ1-5
v_gene: TRBV15

CDR3aa: CASSLQGTFYEQYF
abundance: -
j_gene: TRBJ2-7
v_gene: TRBV27